A single sample is the source of the 25 T cell receptor beta chains below, sequenced in a study of spatial heterogeneity in lung cancer. As to time point: blood at routine non-recurrence follow-up after resection. Whole RNA from tumor, nontumor lung or frozen PBMC was sequenced unsorted. TCRdb processed the 5' RACE reads anew with MiXCR; each CDR3 protein has one entry. The table includes 95,000 to 130,000 distinct CDR3 sequences, 9% to 15% detected once. Sequencing was performed on PBMCs, taken at follow-up. The receptor set was obtained from a male donor with early-stage non-small cell lung cancer.

This clonotype showed up just a few times. The chain has TRBV27 and TRBJ1-1; 9 bases fit TRBD1. Germline CDR1 reads MNHEY; CDR2 reads SMNVEV (reference sequence). V dropped 2 bases and J dropped 6; count of bases not matched to a gene: 16. This CDR3 comprises 18 residues. The CDR3 bases are TGTGCCAGCAGTTTAATCGGACTCACAGGGGGCCGGATAGCTGAAGCTTTCTTT. Translation: CASSLIGLTGGRIAEAFF.

This clonotype was counted between two and nine times. J is TRBJ1-6 and V is TRBV28; D gene ambiguous. The ends were cut back, 5 bases at V and 15 bases at J, with 14 bases in the middle. The CDR3 has 12 amino acids. Germline CDR1 MDHEN, CDR2 SYDVKM. CDR3 residues: CASSQRLGLLHF. DNA of the CDR3: TGTGCCAGCAGTCAGCGGCTGGGCCTCCTCCACTTT.

J is TRBJ2-5 and V is TRBV7-2; D might be TRBD2 (5 bases). Germline assignment: CDR1 SGHTA and CDR2 FQGNSA. V lost 1 base, J lost 5 bases, and 14 bases lay in between. The CDR3 is made up of 15 amino acids. The CDR3 protein is CASSLDPSRIETQYF. In DNA form, the CDR3 reads TGTGCCAGCAGCTTAGATCCTAGCCGAATTGAGACCCAGTACTTC.

This clonotype has a handful of counts. This chain uses TRBV28 with TRBJ2-2, with TRBD1 matching 9 bases. The CDR3 contains 16 residues. The ends lost 4 bases at V and 2 bases at J; junction bases unmatched: 5. Germline V gene sequence: CDR1 MDHEN, CDR2 SYDVKM. The CDR3 region has the DNA TGTGCCAGCAGTTCGGGACAGGGAAGTAACACCGGGGAGCTGTTTTTT. Amino acids: CASSSGQGSNTGELFF.

This chain uses TRBV7-3 with TRBJ1-6, with D possibly TRBD1 on 6 matching bases. Germline CDR1 SGHTA, CDR2 FQGTGA. This CDR3 comprises 16 residues. Trimming removed 2 bases from V and 7 bases from J, with 15 bases in between. CDR3 loop: CASSLSPDRRNSPLHF. The CDR3 DNA is TGTGCCAGCAGCTTATCTCCGGACAGACGGAATTCACCCCTCCACTTT. Drawing the rest from reference TRBV7-3 and TRBJ1-6, the complete variable domain is GAGVSQTPSNKVTEKGKYVELRCDPISGHTALYWYRQSLGQGPEFLIYFQGTGAADDSGLPNDRFFAVRPEGSVSTLKIQRTERGDSAVYLCASSLSPDRRNSPLHFGNGTRLTVT.

This clonotype was observed at least ten times. The chain combines TRBV7-3 with TRBJ1-1; D gene uncertain. From germline, CDR1 is SGHTA and CDR2 FQGTGA. CDR3 length: 12 amino acids. V lost 4 bases to trimming and J lost 4 bases, with 7 bases between them. In nucleotides, the CDR3 is TGTGCCAGCAGCTCCGGAGGCACTGAAGCTTTCTTT. This translates into CASSSGGTEAFF.

This clonotype showed up many times. V usage is TRBV20-1 and J usage is TRBJ2-6, with D possibly TRBD1 on 6 matching bases. Germline V CDR1 and CDR2: DFQATT, SNEGSKA (reference sequence). V was shortened by 7 bases and J by 4 bases, with 20 bases between the two germline ends. This CDR3 comprises 16 residues. The chain's CDR3 is CSVAQGSSAGANVLTF. CDR3 DNA sequence: TGCAGTGTTGCACAGGGTTCATCGGCCGGGGCCAACGTCCTGACTTTC.

This chain's CDR3 is CATTGTGFGYTF. CDR3 nucleotide sequence: TGTGCCACTACCGGGACAGGGTTCGGCTACACCTTC. The genes are TRBV28 and TRBJ1-2; 9 nucleotides agree with TRBD1. The CDR3 covers 12 residues. The germline gives CDR1 MDHEN, CDR2 SYDVKM. V lost 10 bases and J lost 8; bases outside the gene matches: 8.

This clonotype was counted only a few times. The chain uses TRBV29-1 and TRBJ2-7; D unclear. The V gene lost 3 bases and the J gene lost 0 bases, with 6 bases spanning the gap. Germline values: CDR1 SQVTM, CDR2 ANQGSEA. There are 12 residues in the CDR3. The CDR3 protein is CSVDGSSYEQYF. The CDR3 bases are TGCAGCGTTGACGGATCCTCCTACGAGCAGTACTTC.

The J gene is TRBJ1-1, the V gene TRBV7-9; D remains ambiguous. The germline V gene encodes CDR1 SEHNR and CDR2 FQNEAQ (reference sequence). This CDR3 is 11 amino acids long. V lost 3 bases and J lost 8, with 7 bases in between. The DNA for the CDR3 is TGTGCCAGCAGCTTTTCCATAGAAGCTTTCTTT. As protein: CASSFSIEAFF. The full variable domain, in which reference TRBV7-9 and TRBJ1-1 provide the parts outside the CDR3, is DTGVSQNPRHKITKRGQNVTFRCDPISEHNRLYWYRQTLGQGPEFLTYFQNEAQLEKSRLLSDRFSAERPKGSFSTLEIQRTEQGDSAMYLCASSFSIEAFFGQGTRLTVV.

This clonotype was counted ten times or more. The chain employs TRBV2 and TRBJ2-3; perhaps TRBD2 as D (6 bases). CDR1 is SNHLY and CDR2 is FYNNEI in the germline V gene. Trimming shortened V by 6 bases and J by 0 bases, and 13 bases separated the two germline ends. The CDR3 runs 15 residues. DNA of the CDR3: TGTGCCAGCAGGAGGAGGGCACTTAGCACAGATACGCAGTATTTT. Amino acids: CASRRRALSTDTQYF.

In its sample, this clonotype was seen a few times. V is TRBV2 and J is TRBJ2-5; D remains unclear. Per germline, CDR1 SNHLY and CDR2 FYNNEI. With 1 base removed from V and 6 bases from J, the gap between germline ends came to 0 bases. CDR3 length: 10 amino acids. In nucleotides, the CDR3 is TGTGCCAGCAGTGAAGAGACCCAGTACTTC. This encodes CASSEETQYF.

This clonotype was seen more than once but under ten times. This chain links TRBV12-3 or TRBV12-4 with TRBJ2-1, with TRBD2 matching over 9 bases. The CDR3 covers 15 residues. Unmatched junction bases numbered 3, after V lost 4 bases and J lost 2 bases. In DNA, the CDR3 is TGTGCCAGCAGTTCTAAGCGGGGGGCCTACAATGAGCAGTTCTTC. Translating it yields CASSSKRGAYNEQFF.

Only one count was recorded for this clonotype. A read error may be the cause here, since a much bigger clone is one base away. The CDR3 DNA sequence: TGCAGTGCTAACCGATGGGGGCTCCTAAACGCTTTCTTT. Its protein product is CSANRWGLLNAFF. The rearrangement joins TRBV20-1 to TRBJ1-1; D is possibly TRBD1 (6 bases). V lost 4 bases, J lost 11 bases, and 20 bases lay in between. CDR1 and CDR2 from the germline V gene are DFQATT and SNEGSKA (reference sequence). CDR3 length: 13 amino acids.

In its sample, this clonotype was seen a few times. This chain connects TRBV6-1 to TRBJ1-6; possible D gene TRBD1, 5 bases. Germline V lookup: CDR1 MNHNS, CDR2 SASEGT. V lost 6 bases, J lost 5 bases, and 14 bases lay in between. CDR3 length equals 15 residues. The CDR3 DNA follows: TGTGCCAGCAGCCAAGGGACCTTGGATAATTCACCCCTCCACTTT. Amino acids: CASSQGTLDNSPLHF.

The chain uses TRBV24-1 and TRBJ2-2; 8 nucleotides line up with TRBD1. Unmatched junction bases numbered 3, after V lost 5 bases and J lost 5 bases. CDR3 length: 14 amino acids. CDR1 is KGHDR, CDR2 SFDVKD, per germline. In nucleotides, the CDR3 is TGTGCCACCAGTGGGACAGGGAAAACCGGGGAGCTGTTTTTT. This translates into CATSGTGKTGELFF.

In its sample, this clonotype was seen a few times. The rearrangement links TRBV29-1 to TRBJ1-2; TRBD1 agrees at 9 bases. The CDR3 totals 14 residues. With V trimmed by 4 bases and J by 4 bases, 7 bases remained unmatched. Germline V gene data show CDR1 as SQVTM and CDR2 as ANQGSEA. CDR3 loop: CSVVVQGAIYGYTF. The CDR3 DNA sequence: TGCAGCGTTGTAGTACAGGGGGCGATCTATGGCTACACCTTC. The full variable domain, with the rest looked up from reference TRBV29-1 and TRBJ1-2, is SAVISQKPSRDICQRGTSLTIQCQVDSQVTMMFWYRQQPGQSLTLIATANQGSEATYESGFVIDKFPISRPNLTFSTLTVSNMSPEDSSIYLCSVVVQGAIYGYTFGSGTRLTVV.

V gene TRBV10-1 combines with J gene TRBJ2-3; D is uncertain. Per the germline V gene, CDR1 is WNHNN and CDR2 is SYGVQD (reference sequence). The CDR3 covers 13 residues. V was shortened by 4 bases and J by 2 bases, with 7 bases between the two germline ends. The CDR3 coding sequence is TGCGCCAGCAGTGCGCGGCCCACAGATACGCAGTATTTT. The encoded protein is CASSARPTDTQYF.

This clonotype has just a few counts. This sequence joins TRBV5-1 and TRBJ1-1; D gene ambiguous. Germline CDR1 reads SGHRS; CDR2 reads YFSETQ. Trimming removed 1 base at V and 1 base at J, with 5 bases between. The CDR3 has 13 amino acids. CDR3 region: CASSLTPNTEAFF. CDR3 DNA sequence: TGCGCCAGCAGCTTGACACCGAACACTGAAGCTTTCTTT.

This clonotype was recorded at least ten times. The chain uses TRBV5-1 and TRBJ2-1, with D perhaps matching TRBD1 (5 bases). This CDR3 is 15 amino acids long. V lost 1 base to trimming and J lost 8 bases, with 16 bases between them. Germline values: CDR1 SGHRS, CDR2 YFSETQ. The CDR3 region has the DNA TGCGCCAGCAGCTTGCGGCAGGGTAAGAGACATGAGCAGTTCTTC. Protein sequence: CASSLRQGKRHEQFF.

This clonotype showed up just a few times. The CDR3 reads CATAGDTQYF. Written as DNA, the CDR3 is TGTGCCACCGCCGGAGATACGCAGTATTTT. The chain couples TRBV2 to TRBJ2-3, with D hard to call. In germline, CDR1 is SNHLY, CDR2 FYNNEI. The CDR3 loop spans 10 amino acids. Trimming took off 10 bases at V and 5 bases at J, with 7 bases between the two ends.

V and J are TRBV27 and TRBJ2-1, with TRBD2 matching 15 bases. The CDR3 has 15 amino acids. The V segment lost 7 bases and the J segment 7 bases; nucleotides outside the gene matches: 5. The germline gives CDR1 MNHEY, CDR2 SMNVEV (reference sequence). The chain's CDR3 is CASTAGTSGGNEQFF. The CDR3 DNA reads TGTGCCAGCACTGCCGGGACTAGCGGGGGGAATGAGCAGTTCTTC.

Only a few counts were recorded for this clonotype. The V and J genes are TRBV7-2 and TRBJ1-1; no firm D call. This CDR3 region has 14 residues. The germline gives CDR1 SGHTA, CDR2 FQGNSA. V shed 4 bases and J shed 0 bases, with 9 bases lying between them. The CDR3 DNA reads as TGTGCCAGCAGCTCCAGAAGCATGAACACTGAAGCTTTCTTT. Amino acid sequence: CASSSRSMNTEAFF.

This clonotype was seen ten or more times. This chain links TRBV10-3 with TRBJ2-1; the match to TRBD2 covers 9 bases. With V trimmed by 0 bases and J by 10 bases, 10 bases remained unmatched. This CDR3 is 16 amino acids long. Germline V gives CDR1 ENHRY, CDR2 SYGVKD. CDR3 nucleotide sequence: TGTGCCATCAGTGAGTCTCTGGCGGGGGGGACAATAGAGCAGTTCTTC. Translating it yields CAISESLAGGTIEQFF.

The chain couples TRBV4-2 to TRBJ2-1; D might be TRBD2 (6 bases). The germline V and J ends were trimmed by 5 bases and 10 bases, with 21 bases remaining between them. This CDR3 is built from 15 residues. The germline gives CDR1 LGHNA, CDR2 YNFKEQ. DNA of the CDR3: TGTGCCAGCAGCGCACCGGGACTCCCCGGACGCGAGCAGTTCTTC. This encodes CASSAPGLPGREQFF.